This T cell receptor (beta chain) came from a study of CD8+ T cells in alopecia areata. Whole-study context: A regimen of oral tofacitinib, 5 to 10 mg twice daily, was given to treated patients.

Trimming shortened V by 0 bases and J by 0 bases, and 9 bases separated the two germline ends. Germline CDR1 reads SGHRS; CDR2 reads YFSETQ. The CDR3 is 15 residues long. In this sample, this clone turned up a few times. It was cDNA, reverse transcribed from extracted RNA, that served as the sequencing template. Only in-frame clones appear in the TCRdb table, and some are missing; sequencing was by immunoSEQ multiplex PCR. Counted here are 90,000 to 100,000 clones, around 44% occurring once; the ten biggest clones make up 0.79%. The sequencing input was CD4+ T cells sorted from blood. The chain uses TRBV5-1 and TRBJ2-5; D is unresolved. The TCR originated in a human donor with alopecia areata. In nucleotides, the CDR3 is TGCGCCAGCAGCTTGGGGTTGGAGTACCAAGAGACCCAGTACTTC. This translates into CASSLGLEYQETQYF.